Shown below are 13 T cell receptor beta chains from a single sample sequenced in a study of blood T cell repertoires in COVID-19 (dated by TCRdb to 2019 to 2021). The library relied on the immunoSEQ multiplex PCR assay. The source is immuneACCESS, and TCRdb retained only in-frame sequences with V and J called. Part of the clones is not carried over; for the studies checked, unresolved V genes explain less than half of this, and the remainder is unexplained. Recorded for this sample are approximately 300,000 clones; 90% to 95% of them occurred a single time. Roughly 3.9% of the sample lies in the top ten. Sequenced material: PBMCs or T cells enriched from blood (not recorded which). These receptors all stem from a woman in her thirties who had been exposed to COVID-19.

Many counts were recorded for this clone. This chain links TRBV2 with TRBJ1-1, with 9 nucleotides matching TRBD1. The germline gives CDR1 SNHLY, CDR2 FYNNEI. There are 16 residues in the CDR3. The trim removed 4 bases at V and 2 bases at J, leaving 8 bases unmatched. CDR3 residues: CASSAEMDRGNTEAFF. CDR3 sequence (DNA): TGTGCCAGCAGTGCGGAAATGGACAGGGGAAACACTGAAGCTTTCTTT.

The genes are TRBV2 and TRBJ2-2; D perhaps matches TRBD2 (6 bases). CDR3 size: 14 residues. Germline-derived CDR1 and CDR2 are SNHLY and FYNNEI. The V and J ends lost 10 bases and 5 bases respectively, with 17 bases between them. CDR3 sequence: CATNEGTPTGELFF. In DNA, the CDR3 is TGTGCCACCAATGAGGGGACTCCTACCGGGGAGCTGTTTTTT.

This chain uses TRBV14 with TRBJ1-2, with 7 bases matching TRBD1. The CDR3 runs to 13 residues. Germline CDR1 reads SGHDN; CDR2 reads FVKESK. V lost 4 bases to trimming and J lost 8 bases; unmatched junction nucleotides: 7. CDR3 region: CASSPNRGGGYTF. The CDR3 bases are TGTGCCAGCAGCCCTAACAGGGGTGGCGGCTACACCTTC.

This clone came up once. V gene TRBV9 combines with J gene TRBJ2-2; D gene uncertain. The V gene lost 2 bases and the J gene lost 6 bases, with 8 bases spanning the gap. CDR3 size: 13 residues. CDR1 and CDR2 (germline): SGDLS, YYNGEE. The CDR3 spells CASSVSPAGELFF. In DNA form, the CDR3 reads TGTGCCAGCAGCGTTTCTCCTGCCGGGGAGCTGTTTTTT.

The chain carries TRBV5-8 and TRBJ1-5; maybe TRBD1 (6 bases). The V end was cut by 7 bases, the J end by 0 bases, with 14 bases between. Looked up from germline, CDR1 is SGHTS and CDR2 is YDEGEE. The CDR3 has 15 residues. The CDR3 DNA sequence: TGTGCCAGCTCCACACAGGGATATAGCAATCAGCCCCAGCATTTT. Protein: CASSTQGYSNQPQHF.

This clone occurred once. This chain joins TRBV27 and TRBJ1-5; D remains ambiguous. V was clipped by 4 bases and J by 6 bases, with 16 bases between them. The CDR3 has 15 amino acids. Per germline, CDR1 MNHEY and CDR2 SMNVEV (reference sequence). The CDR3 region has the DNA TGTGCCAGCAGTTCCCGGGAGAGATGGGGTCAGCCCCAGCATTTT. It codes for CASSSRERWGQPQHF.

The chain combines TRBV3-1 (or the pseudogene TRBV3-2) with TRBJ2-7, with 7 bases fitting TRBD2. CDR3 size: 14 residues. The trim removed 5 bases at V and 2 bases at J, leaving 6 bases unmatched. Germline V gene sequence: CDR1 LGHDT, CDR2 YNNKEL (reference sequence). CDR3 sequence: CASSRGGLTYEQYF. The CDR3 coding sequence is TGTGCCAGCAGCAGGGGAGGGTTAACCTACGAGCAGTACTTC.

This chain connects TRBV19 to TRBJ1-6; D is unresolved. V was pared by 3 bases and J by 3 bases, with 18 bases between. Per the germline V gene, CDR1 is LNHDA and CDR2 is SQIVND (reference sequence). The CDR3 is made up of 18 amino acids. For the CDR3, the DNA is TGTGCCAGTAGTATTCGGCGAGGGAGGAACCACTATAATTCACCCCTCCACTTT. The encoded protein is CASSIRRGRNHYNSPLHF.

The chain recombines TRBV6-6 with TRBJ2-6; no reliable D call. V lost 4 bases and J 4 bases, leaving 5 bases between the germline ends. Germline lookup yields CDR1 MNHNY and CDR2 SVGAGI (reference sequence). CDR3 length equals 13 residues. CDR3: CASSSSGANVLTF. The CDR3 DNA reads TGTGCCAGCAGTTCTTCCGGGGCCAACGTCCTGACTTTC.

The CDR3 DNA is TGTGCCAGCAGTTACTCGGAGGGGAGAAACGGCTACACCTTC. Residues: CASSYSEGRNGYTF. This chain links TRBV6-2 or TRBV6-3 with TRBJ1-2; TRBD1 might be the D (5 bases). Germline-derived CDR1 and CDR2 are MNHEY and SVGEGT. The CDR3 sequence is 14 residues long. V lost 0 bases and J lost 8, with 13 bases in between.

This clone has a handful of counts. This chain links TRBV5-5 with TRBJ2-7; 7 bases are a match to TRBD2. The CDR3 totals 16 residues. J was trimmed by 6 bases and V by 1 base; bases with no gene match: 13. Germline V gene sequence: CDR1 SGHKS, CDR2 YYEKEE (reference sequence). The CDR3 protein is CASSLNWGGPGGEQYF. The CDR3 DNA sequence: TGTGCCAGCAGCTTGAATTGGGGCGGTCCGGGGGGCGAGCAGTACTTC.

The chain is built from TRBV6-1 and TRBJ2-7, with D possibly TRBD1 on 6 matching bases. V was trimmed by 2 bases and J by 4 bases, leaving 12 bases between them. The CDR3 spans 14 residues. Germline CDR1 and CDR2: MNHNS and SASEGT. This chain's CDR3 is CASSEMHRVYEQYF. The CDR3 coding sequence is TGTGCCAGCAGTGAAATGCACAGGGTTTACGAGCAGTACTTC.

The J gene is TRBJ1-6, the V gene TRBV4-1; D might be TRBD1 (5 bases). In germline, CDR1 is MGHRA, CDR2 YSYEKL. The CDR3 runs to 14 residues. The V end lost 0 bases, the J end lost 10 bases, and 10 bases lay between the germline ends. This CDR3 reads CASSQDLGGSPLHF. The DNA of the CDR3 is TGCGCCAGCAGCCAAGATCTGGGGGGGTCACCCCTCCACTTT.